This T cell receptor (beta chain) was found in a study of blood T cell repertoires in COVID-19. Study as a whole: Donors in the United States, Italy and Spain gave samples during acute or convalescent COVID-19. PBMCs, B-cell-depleted T cells, or T cells were the source of the cDNA or gDNA that made up the material.

TCRdb's table, derived via immunoSEQ multiplex PCR, lists solely in-frame clones and lacks some. The sample consists of under 250,000 clones, 70% to 85% of them appearing once. Trimming took off 7 bases at V and 1 base at J, with 16 bases between the two ends. The germline V gene encodes CDR1 SEHNR and CDR2 FQNEAQ (reference sequence). This CDR3 has 15 amino acids. This sequence joins TRBV7-9 and TRBJ1-2; D is possibly TRBD1 (5 bases). This clonotype was sampled from a woman aged 55-69 years who had recovered from COVID-19. What was sequenced was PBMCs or T cells enriched from blood (not recorded which). Here the CDR3 DNA reads TGTGCCAGCATCATGGTCCAGGGCCTTAACTATGGCTACACCTTC. It is translated as CASIMVQGLNYGYTF.